The sequence of this TCR beta chain was determined in a study of blood T cell dynamics during melanoma immunotherapy. Study findings and constraints: Among sorted CD8+ subsets, immune-effector cells had the highest clonality and cell-free DNA similarity. Clones driving repertoire changes may be melanoma-specific or general immune activation.

Germline V gene data show CDR1 as MNHNS and CDR2 as SASEGT. The CDR3 has 12 residues. V shed 2 bases and J shed 6 bases, with 7 bases lying between them. Note on this clone: The antigen remains unidentified.

The sample's time point: week 3, after first cycle of checkpoint inhibitor. One draw preceded checkpoint blockade; another followed its first cycle at week 3. The data were produced by immunoSEQ multiplex PCR, yet TCRdb's version contains in-frame clones alone and is incomplete. The sample shows around 13,000 clones, around 90% of them seen only once. Material: effector memory CD8+ T cells from blood, obtained from a patient treated with checkpoint blockade. This sequence was found in a human donor with melanoma. The gene calls are TRBV6-1 and TRBJ1-1; D remains ambiguous. The CDR3 region has the DNA TGTGCCAGCAGTGAACTAGGGCCTGAAGCTTTCTTT. Its translation: CASSELGPEAFF.